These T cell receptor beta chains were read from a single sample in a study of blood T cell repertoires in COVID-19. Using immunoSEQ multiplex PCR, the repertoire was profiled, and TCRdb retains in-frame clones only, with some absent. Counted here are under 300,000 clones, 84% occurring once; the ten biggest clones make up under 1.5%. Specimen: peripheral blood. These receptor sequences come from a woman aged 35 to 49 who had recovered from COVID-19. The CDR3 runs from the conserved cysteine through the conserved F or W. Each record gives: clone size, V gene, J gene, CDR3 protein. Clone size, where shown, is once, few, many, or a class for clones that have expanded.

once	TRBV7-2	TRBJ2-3	CASSHSSPGLITDTQYF
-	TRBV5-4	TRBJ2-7	CASSLTWTSGGHEQYF
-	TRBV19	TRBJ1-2	CASSIGQERGYTF
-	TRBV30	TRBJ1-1	CAWEEGMNTEAFF
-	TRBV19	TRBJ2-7	CASSIAGGTSSYEQYF
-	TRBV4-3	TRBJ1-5	CASSQDHGGSQPQHF
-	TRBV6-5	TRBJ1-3	CASRSGGGAGNTIYF
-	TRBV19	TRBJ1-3	CASSRPDRDGNTIYF
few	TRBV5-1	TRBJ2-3	CASSLIRGIGTDTQYF
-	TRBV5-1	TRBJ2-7	CASSLAGQGQGEQYF
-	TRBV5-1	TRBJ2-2	CASGEGGRYTGELFF
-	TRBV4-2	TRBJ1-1	CASSQSQGLSWGTEAFF
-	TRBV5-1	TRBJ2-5	CASSFQGVSQETQYF
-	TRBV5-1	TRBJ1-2	CASSLGAVRGYYGYTF
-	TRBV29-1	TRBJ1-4	CSVAAVGNEKLFF
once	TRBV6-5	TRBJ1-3	CASSSNSNSGNTIYF